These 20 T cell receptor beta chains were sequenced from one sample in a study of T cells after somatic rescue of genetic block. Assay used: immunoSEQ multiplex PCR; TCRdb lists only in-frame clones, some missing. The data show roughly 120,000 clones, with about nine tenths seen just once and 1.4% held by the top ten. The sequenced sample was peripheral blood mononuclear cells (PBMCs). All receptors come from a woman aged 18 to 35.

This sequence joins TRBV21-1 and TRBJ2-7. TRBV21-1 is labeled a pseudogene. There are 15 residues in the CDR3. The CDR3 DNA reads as TGTGCCAGCAGCACGCCCGTGACGGATTCCTACGAGCAGTACTTC. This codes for CASSTPVTDSYEQYF.

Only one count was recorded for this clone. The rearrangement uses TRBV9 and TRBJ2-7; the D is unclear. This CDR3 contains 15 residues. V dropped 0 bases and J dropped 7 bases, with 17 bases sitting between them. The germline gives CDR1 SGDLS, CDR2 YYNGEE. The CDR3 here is CASSVDEAPLNEQYF. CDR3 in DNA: TGTGCCAGCAGCGTAGACGAGGCCCCCTTAAATGAGCAGTACTTC.

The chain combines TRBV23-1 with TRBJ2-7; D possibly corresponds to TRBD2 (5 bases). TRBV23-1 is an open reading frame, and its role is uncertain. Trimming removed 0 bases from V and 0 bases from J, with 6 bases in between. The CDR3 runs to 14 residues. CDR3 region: CASSQSRDSYEQYF. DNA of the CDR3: TGCGCCAGCAGTCAATCGAGGGACTCCTACGAGCAGTACTTC.

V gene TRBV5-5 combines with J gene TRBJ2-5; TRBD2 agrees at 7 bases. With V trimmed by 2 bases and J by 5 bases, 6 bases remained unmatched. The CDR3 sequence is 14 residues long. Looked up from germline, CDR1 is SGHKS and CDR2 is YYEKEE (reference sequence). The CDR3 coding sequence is TGTGCCAGCAGCTTCGGGGGGTTCGGGGAGACCCAGTACTTC. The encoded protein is CASSFGGFGETQYF.

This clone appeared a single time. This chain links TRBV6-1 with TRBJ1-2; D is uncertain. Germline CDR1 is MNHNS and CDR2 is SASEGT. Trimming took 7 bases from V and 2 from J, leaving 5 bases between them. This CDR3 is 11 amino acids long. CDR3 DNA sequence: TGTGCCAGCACAGACAACTATGGCTACACCTTC. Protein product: CASTDNYGYTF.

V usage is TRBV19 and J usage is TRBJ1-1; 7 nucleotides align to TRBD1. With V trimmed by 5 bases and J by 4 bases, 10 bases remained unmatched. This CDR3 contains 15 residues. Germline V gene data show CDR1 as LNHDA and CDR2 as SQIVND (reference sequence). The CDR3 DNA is TGTGCCAGTAGTTCAGACAGGGTGTGGGGCACTGAAGCTTTCTTT. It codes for CASSSDRVWGTEAFF.

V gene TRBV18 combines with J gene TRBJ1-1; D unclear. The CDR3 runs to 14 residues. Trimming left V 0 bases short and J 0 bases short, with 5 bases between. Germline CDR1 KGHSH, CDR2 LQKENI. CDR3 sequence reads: CASSPPEMNTEAFF. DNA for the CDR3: TGTGCCAGCTCACCACCAGAGATGAACACTGAAGCTTTCTTT. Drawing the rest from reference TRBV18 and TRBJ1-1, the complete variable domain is NAGVMQNPRHLVRRRGQEARLRCSPMKGHSHVYWYRQLPEEGLKFMVYLQKENIIDESGMPKERFSAEFPKEGPSILRIQQVVRGDSAAYFCASSPPEMNTEAFFGQGTRLTVV.

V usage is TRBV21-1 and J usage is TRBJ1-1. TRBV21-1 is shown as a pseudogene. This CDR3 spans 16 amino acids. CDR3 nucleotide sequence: TGTGCCAGCAGCGACCACCCAATCGCGATGAACACTGAAGCTTTCTTT. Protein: CASSDHPIAMNTEAFF.

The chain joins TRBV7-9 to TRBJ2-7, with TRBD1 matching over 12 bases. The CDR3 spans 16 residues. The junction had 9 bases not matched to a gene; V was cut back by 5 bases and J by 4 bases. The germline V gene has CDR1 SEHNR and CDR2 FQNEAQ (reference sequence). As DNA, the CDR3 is TGTGCCAGCAGCCGGCCACGGGACAGGGGGCAGTACGAGCAGTACTTC. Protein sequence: CASSRPRDRGQYEQYF.

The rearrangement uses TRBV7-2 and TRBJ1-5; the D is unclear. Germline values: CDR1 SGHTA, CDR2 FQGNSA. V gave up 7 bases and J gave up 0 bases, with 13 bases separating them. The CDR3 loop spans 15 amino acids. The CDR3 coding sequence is TGTGCCAGCACCAAGGACGGTAATAGCAATCAGCCCCAGCATTTT. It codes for CASTKDGNSNQPQHF.

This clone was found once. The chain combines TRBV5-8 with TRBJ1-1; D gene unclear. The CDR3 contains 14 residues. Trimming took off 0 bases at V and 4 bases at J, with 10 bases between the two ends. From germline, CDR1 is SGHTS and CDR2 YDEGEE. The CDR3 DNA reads TGTGCCAGCAGCTTGGGGTTTTACCCCACTGAAGCTTTCTTT. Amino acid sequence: CASSLGFYPTEAFF.

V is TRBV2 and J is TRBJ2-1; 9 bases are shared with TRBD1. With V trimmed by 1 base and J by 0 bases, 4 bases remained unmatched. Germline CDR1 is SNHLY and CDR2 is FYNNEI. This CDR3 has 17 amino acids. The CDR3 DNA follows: TGTGCCAGCAGTGAAGGCGAGACAGGGGGCTCCTACAATGAGCAGTTCTTC. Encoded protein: CASSEGETGGSYNEQFF.

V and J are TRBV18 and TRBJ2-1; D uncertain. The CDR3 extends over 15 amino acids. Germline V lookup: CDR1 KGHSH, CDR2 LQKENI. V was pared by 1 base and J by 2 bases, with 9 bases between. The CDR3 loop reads CASSPLAGAYNEQFF. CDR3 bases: TGTGCCAGCTCACCACTAGCTGGGGCCTACAATGAGCAGTTCTTC. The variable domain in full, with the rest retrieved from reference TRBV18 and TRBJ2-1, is NAGVMQNPRHLVRRRGQEARLRCSPMKGHSHVYWYRQLPEEGLKFMVYLQKENIIDESGMPKERFSAEFPKEGPSILRIQQVVRGDSAAYFCASSPLAGAYNEQFFGPGTRLTVL.

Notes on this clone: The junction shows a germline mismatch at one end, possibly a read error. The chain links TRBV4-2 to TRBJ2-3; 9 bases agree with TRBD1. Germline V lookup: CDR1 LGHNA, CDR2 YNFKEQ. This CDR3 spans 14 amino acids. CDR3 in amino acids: CASSQDIADRGQHF. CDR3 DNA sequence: TGTGCCAGCAGCCAAGATATTGCGGACAGGGGACAACATTTT.

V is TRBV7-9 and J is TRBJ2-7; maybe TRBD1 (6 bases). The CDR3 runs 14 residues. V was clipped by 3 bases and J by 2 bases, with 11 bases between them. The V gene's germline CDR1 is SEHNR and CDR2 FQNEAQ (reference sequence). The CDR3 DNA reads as TGTGCCAGCAGCTTTGGCCGGGACACCTACGAGCAGTACTTC. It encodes CASSFGRDTYEQYF.

The CDR3 sequence is CASSEDSTSGNTIYF. The CDR3 DNA follows: TGTGCCAGCAGTGAAGACAGCACCTCTGGAAACACCATATATTTT. The chain is built from TRBV2 and TRBJ1-3, with D uncertain. V was pared by 1 base and J by 0 bases, with 7 bases between. The germline V gene has CDR1 SNHLY and CDR2 FYNNEI. The CDR3 runs to 15 residues.

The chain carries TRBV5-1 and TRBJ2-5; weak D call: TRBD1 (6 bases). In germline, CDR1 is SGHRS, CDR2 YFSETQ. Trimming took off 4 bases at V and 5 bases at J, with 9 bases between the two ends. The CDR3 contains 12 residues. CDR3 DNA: TGCGCCAGCAGCGCTCAGGGGGAGACCCAGTACTTC. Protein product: CASSAQGETQYF.

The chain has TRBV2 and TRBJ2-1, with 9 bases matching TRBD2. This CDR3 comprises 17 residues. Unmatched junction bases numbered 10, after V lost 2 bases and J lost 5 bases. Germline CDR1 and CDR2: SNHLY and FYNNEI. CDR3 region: CASSEPASGVTDNEQFF. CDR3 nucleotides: TGTGCCAGCAGTGAACCAGCTAGCGGGGTGACCGACAATGAGCAGTTCTTC. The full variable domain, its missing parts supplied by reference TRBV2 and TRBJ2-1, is EPEVTQTPSHQVTQMGQEVILRCVPISNHLYFYWYRQILGQKVEFLVSFYNNEISEKSEIFDDQFSVERPDGSNFTLKIRSTKLEDSAMYFCASSEPASGVTDNEQFFGPGTRLTVL.

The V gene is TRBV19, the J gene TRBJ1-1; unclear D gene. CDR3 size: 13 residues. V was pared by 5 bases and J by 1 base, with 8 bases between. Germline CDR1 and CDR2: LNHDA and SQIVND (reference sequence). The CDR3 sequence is CASSSGQNTEAFF. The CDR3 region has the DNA TGTGCCAGTAGTTCGGGCCAGAACACTGAAGCTTTCTTT.

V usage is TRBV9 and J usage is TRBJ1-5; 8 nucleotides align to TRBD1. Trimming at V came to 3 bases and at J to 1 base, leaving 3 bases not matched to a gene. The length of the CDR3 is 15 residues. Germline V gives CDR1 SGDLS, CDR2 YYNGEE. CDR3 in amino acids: CASSAGGNSNQPQHF. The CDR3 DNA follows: TGTGCCAGCAGCGCAGGGGGCAACAGCAATCAGCCCCAGCATTTT. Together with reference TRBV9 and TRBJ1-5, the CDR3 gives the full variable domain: DSGVTQTPKHLITATGQRVTLRCSPRSGDLSVYWYQQSLDQGLQFLIQYYNGEERAKGNILERFSAQQFPDLHSELNLSSLELGDSALYFCASSAGGNSNQPQHFGDGTRLSIL.